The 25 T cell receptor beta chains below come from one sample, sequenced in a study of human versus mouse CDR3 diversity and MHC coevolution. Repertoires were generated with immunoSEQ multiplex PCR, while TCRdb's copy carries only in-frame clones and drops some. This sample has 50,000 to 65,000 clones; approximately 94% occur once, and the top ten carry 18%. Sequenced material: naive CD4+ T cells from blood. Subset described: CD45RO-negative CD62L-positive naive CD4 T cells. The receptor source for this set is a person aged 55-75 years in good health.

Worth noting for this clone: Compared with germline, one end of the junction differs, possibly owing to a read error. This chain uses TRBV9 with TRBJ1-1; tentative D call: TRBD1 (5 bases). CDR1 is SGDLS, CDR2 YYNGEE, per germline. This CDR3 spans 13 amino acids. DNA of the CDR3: TGTGCCAGCAGCACGGACATGAACGCTGAAGCTTTCTTT. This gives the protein CASSTDMNAEAFF.

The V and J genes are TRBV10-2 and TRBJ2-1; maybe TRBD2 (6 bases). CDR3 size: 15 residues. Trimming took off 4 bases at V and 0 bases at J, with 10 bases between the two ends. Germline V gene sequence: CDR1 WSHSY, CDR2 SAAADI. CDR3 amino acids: CASSGSGGSYNEQFF. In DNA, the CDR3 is TGCGCCAGCAGTGGTAGCGGAGGCTCCTACAATGAGCAGTTCTTC.

CDR3 sequence: CASSLAGFSYEQYF. The CDR3 DNA follows: TGCGCCAGCAGCTTGGCGGGTTTTAGCTACGAGCAGTACTTC. V usage is TRBV5-1 and J usage is TRBJ2-7; D is uncertain. Germline CDR1 reads SGHRS; CDR2 reads YFSETQ. There are 14 residues in the CDR3. Between the trimmed V and J ends, which lost 0 bases and 3 bases, there was a span of 10 bases.

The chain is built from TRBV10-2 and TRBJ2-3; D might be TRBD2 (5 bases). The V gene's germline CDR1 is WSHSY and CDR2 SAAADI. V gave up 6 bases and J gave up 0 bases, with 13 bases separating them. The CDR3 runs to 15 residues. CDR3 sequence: CASSLGAESTDTQYF. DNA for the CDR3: TGCGCCAGCAGCCTCGGAGCGGAAAGCACAGATACGCAGTATTTT.

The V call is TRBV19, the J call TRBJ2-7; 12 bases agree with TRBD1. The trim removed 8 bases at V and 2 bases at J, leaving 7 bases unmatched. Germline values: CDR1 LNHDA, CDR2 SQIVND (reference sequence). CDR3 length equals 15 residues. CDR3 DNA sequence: TGTGCCAGTCGGGGGGGACAGGGGGCGGCCTACGAGCAGTACTTC. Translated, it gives CASRGGQGAAYEQYF.

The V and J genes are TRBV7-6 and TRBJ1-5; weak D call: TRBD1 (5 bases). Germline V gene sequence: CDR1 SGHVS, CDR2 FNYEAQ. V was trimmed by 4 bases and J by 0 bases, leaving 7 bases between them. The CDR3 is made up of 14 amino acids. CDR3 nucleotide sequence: TGTGCCAGCAGCTCGACAGTTAGCAATCAGCCCCAGCATTTT. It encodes CASSSTVSNQPQHF.

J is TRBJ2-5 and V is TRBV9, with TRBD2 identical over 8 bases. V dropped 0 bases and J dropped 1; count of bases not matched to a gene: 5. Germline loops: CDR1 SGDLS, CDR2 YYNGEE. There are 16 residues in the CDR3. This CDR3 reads CASSVATSGGQETQYF. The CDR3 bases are TGTGCCAGCAGCGTAGCCACTAGCGGAGGCCAAGAGACCCAGTACTTC. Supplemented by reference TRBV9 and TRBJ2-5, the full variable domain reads DSGVTQTPKHLITATGQRVTLRCSPRSGDLSVYWYQQSLDQGLQFLIQYYNGEERAKGNILERFSAQQFPDLHSELNLSSLELGDSALYFCASSVATSGGQETQYFGPGTRLLVL.

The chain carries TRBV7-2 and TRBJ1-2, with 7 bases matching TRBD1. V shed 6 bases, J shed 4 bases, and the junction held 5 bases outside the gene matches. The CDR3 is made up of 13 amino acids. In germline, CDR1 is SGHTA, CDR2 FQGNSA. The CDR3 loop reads CASRLGGTYGYTF. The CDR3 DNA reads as TGTGCCAGCAGACTAGGGGGCACCTATGGCTACACCTTC.

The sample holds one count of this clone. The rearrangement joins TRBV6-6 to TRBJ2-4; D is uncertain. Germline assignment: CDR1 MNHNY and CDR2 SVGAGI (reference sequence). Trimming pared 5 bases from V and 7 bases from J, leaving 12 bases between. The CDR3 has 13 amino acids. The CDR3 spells CASSAPGVNIQYF. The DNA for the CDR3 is TGTGCCAGCAGTGCACCCGGAGTGAACATTCAGTACTTC.

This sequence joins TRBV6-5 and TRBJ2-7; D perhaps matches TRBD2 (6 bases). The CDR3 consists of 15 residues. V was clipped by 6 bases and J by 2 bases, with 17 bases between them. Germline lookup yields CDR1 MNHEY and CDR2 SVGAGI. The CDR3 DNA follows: TGTGCCAGCAGCAACCCCCGACTAGACACCTACGAGCAGTACTTC. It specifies CASSNPRLDTYEQYF.

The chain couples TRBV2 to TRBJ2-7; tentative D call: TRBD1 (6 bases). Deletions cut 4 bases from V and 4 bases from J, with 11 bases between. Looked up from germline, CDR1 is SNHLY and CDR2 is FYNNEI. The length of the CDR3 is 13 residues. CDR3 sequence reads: CASSGGQLYEQYF. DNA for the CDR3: TGTGCCAGCAGTGGAGGACAGCTATACGAGCAGTACTTC.

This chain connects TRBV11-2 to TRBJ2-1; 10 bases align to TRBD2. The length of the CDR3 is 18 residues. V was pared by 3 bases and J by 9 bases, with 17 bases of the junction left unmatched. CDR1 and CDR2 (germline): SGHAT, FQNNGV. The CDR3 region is CASSLGGKASGRRSEQFF. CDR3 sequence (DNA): TGTGCCAGCAGCTTGGGGGGGAAGGCTAGCGGGAGACGAAGTGAGCAGTTCTTC.

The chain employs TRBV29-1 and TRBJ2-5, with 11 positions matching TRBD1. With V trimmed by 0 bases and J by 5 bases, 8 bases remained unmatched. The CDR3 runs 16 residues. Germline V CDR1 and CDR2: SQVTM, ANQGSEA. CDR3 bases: TGCAGCGTTGAAGAAGGCCGGGACAGGGGGATGGAGACCCAGTACTTC. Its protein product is CSVEEGRDRGMETQYF.

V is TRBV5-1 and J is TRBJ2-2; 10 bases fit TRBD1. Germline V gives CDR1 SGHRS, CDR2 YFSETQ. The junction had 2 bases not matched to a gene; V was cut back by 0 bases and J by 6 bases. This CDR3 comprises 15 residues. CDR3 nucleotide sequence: TGCGCCAGCAGCTTGGGGACAGGGGGAGCCGGGGAGCTGTTTTTT. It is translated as CASSLGTGGAGELFF.

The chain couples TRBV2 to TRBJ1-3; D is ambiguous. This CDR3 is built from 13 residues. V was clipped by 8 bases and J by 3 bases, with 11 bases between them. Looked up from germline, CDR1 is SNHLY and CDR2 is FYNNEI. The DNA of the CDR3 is TGTGCCAGCGTTTGGGCAGGTGGAAACACCATATATTTT. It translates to CASVWAGGNTIYF.

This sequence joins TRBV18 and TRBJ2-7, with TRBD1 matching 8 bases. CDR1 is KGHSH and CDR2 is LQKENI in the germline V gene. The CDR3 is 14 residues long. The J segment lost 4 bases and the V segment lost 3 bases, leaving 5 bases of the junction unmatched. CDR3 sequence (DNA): TGTGCCAGCTCACCTTCGGGACAGGCTTACGAGCAGTACTTC. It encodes CASSPSGQAYEQYF.

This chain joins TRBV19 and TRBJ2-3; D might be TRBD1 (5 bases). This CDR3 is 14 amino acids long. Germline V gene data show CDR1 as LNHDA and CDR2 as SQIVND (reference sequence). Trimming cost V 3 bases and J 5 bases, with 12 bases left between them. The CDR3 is CASSIDGAGDTQYF. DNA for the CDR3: TGTGCCAGTAGTATCGATGGGGCAGGAGATACGCAGTATTTT.

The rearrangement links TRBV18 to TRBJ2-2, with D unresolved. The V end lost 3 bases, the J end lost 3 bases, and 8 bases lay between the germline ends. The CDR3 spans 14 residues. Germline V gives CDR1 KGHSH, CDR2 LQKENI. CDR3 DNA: TGTGCCAGCTCACCCCGTTCCGACACCGGGGAGCTGTTTTTT. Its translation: CASSPRSDTGELFF.

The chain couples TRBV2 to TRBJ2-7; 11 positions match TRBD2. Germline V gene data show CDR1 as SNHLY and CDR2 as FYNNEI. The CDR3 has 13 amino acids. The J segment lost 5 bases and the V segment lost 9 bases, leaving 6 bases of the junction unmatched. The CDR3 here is CARSGLAGHEQYF. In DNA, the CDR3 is TGTGCCAGAAGCGGACTAGCGGGCCACGAGCAGTACTTC. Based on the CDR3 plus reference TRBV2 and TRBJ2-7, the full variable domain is EPEVTQTPSHQVTQMGQEVILRCVPISNHLYFYWYRQILGQKVEFLVSFYNNEISEKSEIFDDQFSVERPDGSNFTLKIRSTKLEDSAMYFCARSGLAGHEQYFGPGTRLTVT.

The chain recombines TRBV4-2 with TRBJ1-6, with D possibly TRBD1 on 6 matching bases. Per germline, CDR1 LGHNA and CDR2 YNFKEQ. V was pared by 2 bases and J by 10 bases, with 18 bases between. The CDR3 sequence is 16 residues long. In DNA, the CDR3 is TGTGCCAGCAGCCAACACCCCGGACAGACTATCTCACCCCTCCACTTT. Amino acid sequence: CASSQHPGQTISPLHF.

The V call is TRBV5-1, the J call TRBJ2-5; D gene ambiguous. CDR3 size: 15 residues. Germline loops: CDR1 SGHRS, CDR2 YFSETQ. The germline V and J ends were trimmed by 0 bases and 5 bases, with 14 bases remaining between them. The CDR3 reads CASSLEPGGQETQYF. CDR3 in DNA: TGCGCCAGCAGCTTGGAGCCAGGTGGTCAGGAGACCCAGTACTTC. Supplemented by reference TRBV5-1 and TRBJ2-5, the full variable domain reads KAGVTQTPRYLIKTRGQQVTLSCSPISGHRSVSWYQQTPGQGLQFLFEYFSETQRNKGNFPGRFSGRQFSNSRSEMNVSTLELGDSALYLCASSLEPGGQETQYFGPGTRLLVL.

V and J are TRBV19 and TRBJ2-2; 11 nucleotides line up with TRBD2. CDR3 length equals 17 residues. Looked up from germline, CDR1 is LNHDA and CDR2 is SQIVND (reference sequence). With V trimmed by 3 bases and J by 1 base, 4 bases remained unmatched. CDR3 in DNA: TGTGCCAGTAGTATGGGACTAGCGGAGATGAACACCGGGGAGCTGTTTTTT. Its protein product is CASSMGLAEMNTGELFF.

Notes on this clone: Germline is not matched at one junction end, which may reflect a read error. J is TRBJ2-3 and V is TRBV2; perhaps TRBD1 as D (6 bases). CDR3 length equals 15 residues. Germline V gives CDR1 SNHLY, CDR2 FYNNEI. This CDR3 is CASYITQGPGAGERF. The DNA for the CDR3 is TGTGCCAGCTACATAACCCAGGGGCCCGGGGCAGGGGAGAGGTTT.

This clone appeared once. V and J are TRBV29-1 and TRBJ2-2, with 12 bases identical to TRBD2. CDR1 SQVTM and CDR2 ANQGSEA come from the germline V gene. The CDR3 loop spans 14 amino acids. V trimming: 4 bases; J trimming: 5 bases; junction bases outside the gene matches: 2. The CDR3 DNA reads TGCAGCGTTGGGCTAGCGGGAGGGACCGGGGAGCTGTTTTTT. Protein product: CSVGLAGGTGELFF.

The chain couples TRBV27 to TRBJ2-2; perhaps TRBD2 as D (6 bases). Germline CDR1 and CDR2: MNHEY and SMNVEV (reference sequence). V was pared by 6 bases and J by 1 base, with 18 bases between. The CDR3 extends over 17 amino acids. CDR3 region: CASSPPGLALNTGELFF. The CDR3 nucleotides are TGTGCCAGCAGCCCCCCCGGGCTAGCGCTGAACACCGGGGAGCTGTTTTTT.